The clone carrying this TCR beta chain has ten or more counts. This sample is drawn from a study of molecular identifiers for immune sequencing clone quantification. TCRdb itself ran the PCR reads through MiXCR, one entry per CDR3 protein. The data contain fewer than 45,000 distinct CDR3 sequences, approximately 19% of them singletons. CDR3 length: 13 amino acids. The V gene's germline CDR1 is SGHVS and CDR2 FQNEAQ. Trimming pared 0 bases from V and 6 bases from J, leaving 9 bases between. The chain has TRBV7-8 and TRBJ2-7; perhaps TRBD1 as D (6 bases). The sequencing sample was made of naive CD8+ T cells from blood, with Jurkat cell RNA spiked in. The subset here: FACS-sorted CD8+CD4-CCR7+CD45RA+ naive T cells. This TCR was sampled from a human donor in good health. Some libraries in this study had Jurkat cell RNA spiked in. CDR3 DNA: TGTGCCAGCAGCTTAGCCCAGGGGAGCGAGCAGTACTTC. This gives the protein CASSLAQGSEQYF.